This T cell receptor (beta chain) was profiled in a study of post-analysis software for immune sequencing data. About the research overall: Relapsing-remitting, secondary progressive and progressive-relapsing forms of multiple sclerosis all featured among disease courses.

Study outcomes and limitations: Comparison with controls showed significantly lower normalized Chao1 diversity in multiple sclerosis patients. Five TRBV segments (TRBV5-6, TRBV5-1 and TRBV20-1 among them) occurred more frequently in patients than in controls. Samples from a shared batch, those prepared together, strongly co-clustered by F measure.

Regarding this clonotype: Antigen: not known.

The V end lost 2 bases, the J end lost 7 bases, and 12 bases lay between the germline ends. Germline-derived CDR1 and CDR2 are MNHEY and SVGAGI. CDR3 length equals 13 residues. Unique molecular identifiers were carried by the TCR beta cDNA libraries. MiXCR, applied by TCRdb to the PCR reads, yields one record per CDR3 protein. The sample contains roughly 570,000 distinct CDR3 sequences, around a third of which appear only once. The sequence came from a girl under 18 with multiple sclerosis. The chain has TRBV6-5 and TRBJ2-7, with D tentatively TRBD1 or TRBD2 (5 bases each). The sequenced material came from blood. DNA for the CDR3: TGTGCCAGCAGTTACGGGGGTAATGGGGAGCAGTACTTC. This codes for CASSYGGNGEQYF.